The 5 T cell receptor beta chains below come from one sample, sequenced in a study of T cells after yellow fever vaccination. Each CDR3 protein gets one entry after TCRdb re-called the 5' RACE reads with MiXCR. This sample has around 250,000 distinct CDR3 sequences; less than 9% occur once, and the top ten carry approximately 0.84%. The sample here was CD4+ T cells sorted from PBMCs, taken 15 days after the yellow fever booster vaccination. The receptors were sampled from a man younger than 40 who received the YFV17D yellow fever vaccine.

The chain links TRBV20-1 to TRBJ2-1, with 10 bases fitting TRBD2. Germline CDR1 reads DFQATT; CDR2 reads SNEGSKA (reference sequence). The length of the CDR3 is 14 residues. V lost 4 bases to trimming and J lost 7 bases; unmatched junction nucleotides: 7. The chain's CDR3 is CSATSGRVGNEQFF. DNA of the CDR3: TGCAGTGCTACAAGCGGGAGGGTCGGAAATGAGCAGTTCTTC.

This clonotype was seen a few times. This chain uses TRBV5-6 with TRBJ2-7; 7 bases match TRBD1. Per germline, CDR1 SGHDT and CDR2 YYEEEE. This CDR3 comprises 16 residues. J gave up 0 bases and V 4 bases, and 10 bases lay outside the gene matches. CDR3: CASSHYDRDSSYEQYF. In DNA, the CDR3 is TGTGCCAGCAGCCACTACGACCGGGACAGCTCCTACGAGCAGTACTTC.

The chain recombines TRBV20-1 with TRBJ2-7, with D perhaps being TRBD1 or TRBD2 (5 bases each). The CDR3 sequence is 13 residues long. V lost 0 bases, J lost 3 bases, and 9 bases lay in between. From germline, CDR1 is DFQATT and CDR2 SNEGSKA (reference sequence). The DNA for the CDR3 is TGCAGTGCTAGAGATGGGGGAATCTACGAGCAGTACTTC. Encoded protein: CSARDGGIYEQYF.

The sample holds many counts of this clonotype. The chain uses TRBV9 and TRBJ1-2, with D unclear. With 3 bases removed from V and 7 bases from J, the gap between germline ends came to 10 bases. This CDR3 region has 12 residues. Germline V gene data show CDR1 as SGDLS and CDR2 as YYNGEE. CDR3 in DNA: TGTGCCAGCAGCGCCCCTAAGGGTGGCTACACCTTC. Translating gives CASSAPKGGYTF.

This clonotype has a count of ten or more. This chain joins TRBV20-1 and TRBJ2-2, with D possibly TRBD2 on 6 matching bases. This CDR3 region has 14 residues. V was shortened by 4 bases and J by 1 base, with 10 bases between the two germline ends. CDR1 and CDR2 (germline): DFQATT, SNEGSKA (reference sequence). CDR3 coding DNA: TGCAGTGCTACAGCGGGCCTGAACACCGGGGAGCTGTTTTTT. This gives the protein CSATAGLNTGELFF.